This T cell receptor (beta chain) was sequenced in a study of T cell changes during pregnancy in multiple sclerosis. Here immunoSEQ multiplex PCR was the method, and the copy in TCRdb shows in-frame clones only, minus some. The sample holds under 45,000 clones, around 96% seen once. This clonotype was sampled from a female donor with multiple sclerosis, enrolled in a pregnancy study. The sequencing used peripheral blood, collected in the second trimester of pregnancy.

CDR3 nucleotide sequence: TGTGCCAGCAGCCCCTGGGCGGGGGCCTCCGGCAATGAGCAGTTCTTC. Encoded protein: CASSPWAGASGNEQFF. The rearrangement uses TRBV5-8 and TRBJ2-1; D might be TRBD2 (7 bases). Deletions cut 4 bases from V and 6 bases from J, with 20 bases between. This CDR3 is built from 16 residues. CDR1 is SGHTS and CDR2 is YDEGEE in the germline V gene.